The 8 T cell receptor beta chains below were found in one sample sequenced in a study of technical replicates of blood from a handful of donors. Libraries were prepared by immunoSEQ multiplex PCR; TCRdb keeps only in-frame clonotypes and omits some of them. The sample holds about 83,000 clones; about 90% are singletons and the top ten take around 0.27%. The source material was T cells isolated from PBMCs. These receptors were obtained from a human donor in good health.

The chain carries TRBV4-2 and TRBJ2-5, with 14 bases matching TRBD2. Germline CDR1 reads LGHNA; CDR2 reads YNFKEQ. The CDR3 covers 19 residues. J gave up 4 bases and V 0 bases, and 10 bases lay outside the gene matches. CDR3 loop: CASSQEGTSGSTVRETQYF. The CDR3 nucleotides read TGTGCCAGCAGCCAAGAAGGGACTAGCGGGAGTACCGTCCGAGAGACCCAGTACTTC.

The gene calls are TRBV10-2 and TRBJ2-1; TRBD1 aligns across 10 bases. The V segment lost 10 bases and the J segment 4 bases; nucleotides outside the gene matches: 10. CDR1 and CDR2 (germline): WSHSY, SAAADI. This CDR3 has 15 amino acids. For the CDR3, the DNA is TGCGCCACCGCCAAGGACAGGGGGTTATACAATGAGCAGTTCTTC. Translating gives CATAKDRGLYNEQFF.

This clone was recorded once. V gene TRBV2 combines with J gene TRBJ2-7; 9 positions match TRBD1. Germline V lookup: CDR1 SNHLY, CDR2 FYNNEI. CDR3 length equals 15 residues. V gave up 6 bases and J gave up 1 base; unmatched junction bases: 7. CDR3 sequence reads: CASRAGTGPSYEQYF. The CDR3 region has the DNA TGTGCCAGCAGGGCAGGGACAGGGCCTTCCTACGAGCAGTACTTC.

The genes are TRBV7-2 and TRBJ2-1; D is perhaps TRBD1 (6 bases). Germline loops: CDR1 SGHTA, CDR2 FQGNSA. The V and J ends lost 10 bases and 6 bases respectively, with 19 bases between them. The CDR3 has 14 amino acids. The CDR3 nucleotides are TGTGCCACCAGGGGCCCGCCGTCTTTCAATGAGCAGTTCTTC. It encodes CATRGPPSFNEQFF.

This rearrangement joins TRBV21-1 to TRBJ2-1; TRBD2, the D gene given by the table, was not confirmed from the DNA. TRBV21-1 is recorded as a pseudogene. This CDR3 spans 15 amino acids. The CDR3 DNA reads as TGTGCCAGCCTGCTCTCCGGCGGGAGTTCTAATGAGCAGTTCTTC. It translates to CASLLSGGSSNEQFF.

This clone was picked up one time. The chain carries TRBV5-1 and TRBJ2-7; 10 bases line up with TRBD2. The CDR3 covers 15 residues. V shed 6 bases, J shed 0 bases, and the junction held 6 bases outside the gene matches. The V gene's germline CDR1 is SGHRS and CDR2 YFSETQ. The CDR3 here is CASTLAGGHSYEQYF. In DNA, the CDR3 is TGCGCCAGCACCTTAGCGGGGGGACACTCCTACGAGCAGTACTTC.

The chain links TRBV6-5 to TRBJ2-1; perhaps TRBD2 as D (6 bases). There are 15 residues in the CDR3. The V end was cut by 6 bases, the J end by 0 bases, with 12 bases between. Germline V gives CDR1 MNHEY, CDR2 SVGAGI. The CDR3 bases are TGTGCCAGCAGCCTCCTAGCGAGCTCCTACAATGAGCAGTTCTTC. This gives the protein CASSLLASSYNEQFF.

The J gene is TRBJ1-1, the V gene TRBV27; D call uncertain. CDR1 MNHEY and CDR2 SMNVEV come from the germline V gene (reference sequence). The V end lost 5 bases, the J end lost 5 bases, and 6 bases lay between the germline ends. The CDR3 is made up of 11 amino acids. DNA for the CDR3: TGTGCCAGCAGTGATGCGACTGAAGCTTTCTTT. Translating gives CASSDATEAFF.